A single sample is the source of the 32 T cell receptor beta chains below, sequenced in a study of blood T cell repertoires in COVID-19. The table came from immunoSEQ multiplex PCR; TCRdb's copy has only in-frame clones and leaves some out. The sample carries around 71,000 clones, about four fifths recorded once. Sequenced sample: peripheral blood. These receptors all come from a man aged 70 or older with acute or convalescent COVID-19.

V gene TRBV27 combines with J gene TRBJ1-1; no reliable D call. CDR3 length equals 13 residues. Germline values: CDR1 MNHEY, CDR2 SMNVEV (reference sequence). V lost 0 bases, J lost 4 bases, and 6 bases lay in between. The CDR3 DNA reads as TGTGCCAGCAGTTTATCCTACGGCACTGAAGCTTTCTTT. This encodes CASSLSYGTEAFF.

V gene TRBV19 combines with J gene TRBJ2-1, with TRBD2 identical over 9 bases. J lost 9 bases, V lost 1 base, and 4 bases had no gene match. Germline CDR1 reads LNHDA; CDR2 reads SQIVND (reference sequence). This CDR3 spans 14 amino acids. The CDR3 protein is CASSIGGSGSEQFF. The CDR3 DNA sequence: TGTGCCAGTAGTATAGGTGGTAGCGGGAGTGAGCAGTTCTTC. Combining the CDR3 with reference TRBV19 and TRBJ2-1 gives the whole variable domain DGGITQSPKYLFRKEGQNVTLSCEQNLNHDAMYWYRQDPGQGLRLIYYSQIVNDFQKGDIAEGYSVSREKKESFPLTVTSAQKNPTAFYLCASSIGGSGSEQFFGPGTRLTVL.

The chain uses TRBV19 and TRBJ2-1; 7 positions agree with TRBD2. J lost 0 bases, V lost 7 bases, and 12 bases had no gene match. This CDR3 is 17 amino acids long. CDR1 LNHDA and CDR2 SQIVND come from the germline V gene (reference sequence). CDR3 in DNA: TGTGCCAGTAAAGGAAGGGGAGGGAGCAACTCCTACAATGAGCAGTTCTTC. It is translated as CASKGRGGSNSYNEQFF.

CDR3 DNA: TGTGCCAGCAGCCCCATTCGGCTAGCGGGAGACGCCGGGGAGCTGTTTTTT. Amino acid sequence: CASSPIRLAGDAGELFF. V usage is TRBV3-1 (or the pseudogene TRBV3-2) and J usage is TRBJ2-2, with TRBD2 matching 10 bases. The CDR3 has 17 residues. The germline V gene encodes CDR1 LGHDT and CDR2 YNNKEL (reference sequence). The J segment lost 6 bases and the V segment lost 4 bases, leaving 11 bases of the junction unmatched.

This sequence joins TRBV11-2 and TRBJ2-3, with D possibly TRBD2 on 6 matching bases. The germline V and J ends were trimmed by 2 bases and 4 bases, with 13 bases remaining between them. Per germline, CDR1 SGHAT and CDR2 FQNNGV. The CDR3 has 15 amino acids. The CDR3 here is CASSLLGGGSDTQYF. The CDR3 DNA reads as TGTGCCAGCAGCTTATTGGGGGGTGGTTCAGATACGCAGTATTTT. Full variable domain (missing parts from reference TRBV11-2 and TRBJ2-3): EAGVAQSPRYKIIEKRQSVAFWCNPISGHATLYWYQQILGQGPKLLIQFQNNGVVDDSQLPKDRFSAERLKGVDSTLKIQPAKLEDSAVYLCASSLLGGGSDTQYFGPGTRLTVL.

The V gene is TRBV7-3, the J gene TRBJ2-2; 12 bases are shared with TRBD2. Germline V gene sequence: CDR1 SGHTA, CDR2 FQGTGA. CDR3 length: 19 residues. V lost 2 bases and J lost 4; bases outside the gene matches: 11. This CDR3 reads CASSLGLAGGPGGTGELFF. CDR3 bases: TGTGCCAGCAGCTTAGGGCTAGCGGGAGGGCCAGGTGGCACCGGGGAGCTGTTTTTT. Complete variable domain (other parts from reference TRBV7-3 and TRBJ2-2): GAGVSQTPSNKVTEKGKYVELRCDPISGHTALYWYRQSLGQGPEFLIYFQGTGAADDSGLPNDRFFAVRPEGSVSTLKIQRTERGDSAVYLCASSLGLAGGPGGTGELFFGEGSRLTVL.

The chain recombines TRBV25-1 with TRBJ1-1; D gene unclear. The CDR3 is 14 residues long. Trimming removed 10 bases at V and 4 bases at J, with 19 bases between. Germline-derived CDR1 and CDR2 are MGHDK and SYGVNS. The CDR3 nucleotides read TGTGCCACCTACATCCCGAAACAGTCCACTGAAGCTTTCTTT. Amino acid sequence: CATYIPKQSTEAFF.

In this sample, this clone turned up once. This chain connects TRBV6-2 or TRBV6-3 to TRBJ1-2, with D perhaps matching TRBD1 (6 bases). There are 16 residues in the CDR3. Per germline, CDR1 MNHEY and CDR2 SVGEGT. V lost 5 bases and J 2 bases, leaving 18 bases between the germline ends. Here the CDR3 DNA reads TGTGCCAGCAGTCCGTACCCGGGACAAAGCAACTATGGCTACACCTTC. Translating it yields CASSPYPGQSNYGYTF.

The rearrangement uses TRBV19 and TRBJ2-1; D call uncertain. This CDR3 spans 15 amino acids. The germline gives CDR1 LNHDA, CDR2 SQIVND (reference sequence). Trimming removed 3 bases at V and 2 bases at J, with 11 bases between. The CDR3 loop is CASSIALVAYNEQFF. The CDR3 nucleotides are TGTGCCAGTAGTATTGCCCTAGTGGCCTACAATGAGCAGTTCTTC. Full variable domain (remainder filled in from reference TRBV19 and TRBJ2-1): DGGITQSPKYLFRKEGQNVTLSCEQNLNHDAMYWYRQDPGQGLRLIYYSQIVNDFQKGDIAEGYSVSREKKESFPLTVTSAQKNPTAFYLCASSIALVAYNEQFFGPGTRLTVL.

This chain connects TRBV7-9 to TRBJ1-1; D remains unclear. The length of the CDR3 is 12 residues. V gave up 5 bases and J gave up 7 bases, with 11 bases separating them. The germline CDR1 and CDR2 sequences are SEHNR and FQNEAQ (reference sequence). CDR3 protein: CASSLKSLEAFF. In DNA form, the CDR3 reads TGTGCCAGCAGCCTAAAGAGTCTTGAAGCTTTCTTT.

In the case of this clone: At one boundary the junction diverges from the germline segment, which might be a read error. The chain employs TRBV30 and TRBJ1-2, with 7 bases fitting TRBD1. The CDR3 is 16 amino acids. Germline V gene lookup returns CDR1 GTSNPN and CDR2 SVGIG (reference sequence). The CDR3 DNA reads TGTGCCCGGAGCTCCTCTCTTGGGACAGTTTCGTATGGCTACACCTTC. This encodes CARSSSLGTVSYGYTF.

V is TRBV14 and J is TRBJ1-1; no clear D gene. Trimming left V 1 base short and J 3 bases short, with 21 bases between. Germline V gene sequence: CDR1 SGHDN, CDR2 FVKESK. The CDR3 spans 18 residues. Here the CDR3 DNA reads TGTGCCAGCAGCCAAGTTGGGGTTTGGGGAGTCGAGGACACTGAAGCTTTCTTT. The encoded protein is CASSQVGVWGVEDTEAFF.

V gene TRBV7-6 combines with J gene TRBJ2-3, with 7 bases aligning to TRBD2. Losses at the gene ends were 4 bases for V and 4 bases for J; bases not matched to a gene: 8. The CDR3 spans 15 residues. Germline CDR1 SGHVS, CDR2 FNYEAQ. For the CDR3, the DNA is TGTGCCAGCAGCTACCTTGGGAGGGAAGCAGATACGCAGTATTTT. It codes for CASSYLGREADTQYF. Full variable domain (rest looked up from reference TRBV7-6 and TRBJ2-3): GAGVSQSPRYKVTKRGQDVALRCDPISGHVSLYWYRQALGQGPEFLTYFNYEAQQDKSGLPNDRFSAERPEGSISTLTIQRTEQRDSAMYRCASSYLGREADTQYFGPGTRLTVL.

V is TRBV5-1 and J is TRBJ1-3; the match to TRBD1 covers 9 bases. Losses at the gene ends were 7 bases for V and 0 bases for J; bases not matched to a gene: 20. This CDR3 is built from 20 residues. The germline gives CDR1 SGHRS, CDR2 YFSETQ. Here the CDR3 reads CASGPHSGTGPTGSGNTIYF. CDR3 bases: TGCGCCAGCGGGCCCCATTCCGGGACAGGGCCTACTGGCTCTGGAAACACCATATATTTT.

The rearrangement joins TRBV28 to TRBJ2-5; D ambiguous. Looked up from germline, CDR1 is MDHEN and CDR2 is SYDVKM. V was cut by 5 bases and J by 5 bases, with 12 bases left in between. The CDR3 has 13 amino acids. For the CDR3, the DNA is TGTGCCAGCAGTCCCCCCTCAGTTGAGACCCAGTACTTC. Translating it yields CASSPPSVETQYF.

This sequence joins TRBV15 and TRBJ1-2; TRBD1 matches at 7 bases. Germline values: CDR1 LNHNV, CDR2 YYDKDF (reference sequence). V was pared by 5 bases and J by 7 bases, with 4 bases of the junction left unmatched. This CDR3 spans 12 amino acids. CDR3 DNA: TGTGCCACCAGCGGACAGGATACTGGCTACACCTTC. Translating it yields CATSGQDTGYTF.

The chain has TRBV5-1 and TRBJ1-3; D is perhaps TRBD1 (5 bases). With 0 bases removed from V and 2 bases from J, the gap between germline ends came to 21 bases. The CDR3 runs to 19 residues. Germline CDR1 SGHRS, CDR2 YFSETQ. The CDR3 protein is CASSLEGWPSTSTGNTIYF. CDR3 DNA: TGCGCCAGCAGCTTGGAGGGGTGGCCCAGCACTTCGACTGGAAACACCATATATTTT.

The CDR3 loop reads CASRAFSGDYNEQFF. CDR3 coding DNA: TGTGCCAGCAGGGCCTTTAGCGGGGACTACAATGAGCAGTTCTTC. The chain links TRBV6-6 to TRBJ2-1, with 8 bases fitting TRBD2. Germline trimming cut 6 bases from V and 3 bases from J; bases unmatched to any gene: 7. Per the germline V gene, CDR1 is MNHNY and CDR2 is SVGAGI (reference sequence). This CDR3 comprises 15 residues.

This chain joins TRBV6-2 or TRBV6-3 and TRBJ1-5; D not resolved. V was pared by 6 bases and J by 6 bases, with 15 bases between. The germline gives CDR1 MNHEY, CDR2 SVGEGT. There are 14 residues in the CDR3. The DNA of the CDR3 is TGTGCCAGCAGCGCAGGCGGGGAGGGTCAGCCCCAGCATTTT. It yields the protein CASSAGGEGQPQHF.

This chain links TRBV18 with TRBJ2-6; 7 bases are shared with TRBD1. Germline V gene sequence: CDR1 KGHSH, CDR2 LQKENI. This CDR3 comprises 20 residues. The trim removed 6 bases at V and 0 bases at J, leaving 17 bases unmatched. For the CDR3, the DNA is TGTGCCAGCTCGCCCCGTTCCCCCGGGACAGATCTCTCTGGGGCCAACGTCCTGACTTTC. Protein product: CASSPRSPGTDLSGANVLTF.

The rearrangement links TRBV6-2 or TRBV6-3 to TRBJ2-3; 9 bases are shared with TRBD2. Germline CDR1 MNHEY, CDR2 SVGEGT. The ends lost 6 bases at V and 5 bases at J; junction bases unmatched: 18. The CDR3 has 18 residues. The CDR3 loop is CASSTRTRTSDYRDTQYF. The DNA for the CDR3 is TGTGCCAGCAGCACGAGGACTCGGACTAGCGATTACCGAGATACGCAGTATTTT.

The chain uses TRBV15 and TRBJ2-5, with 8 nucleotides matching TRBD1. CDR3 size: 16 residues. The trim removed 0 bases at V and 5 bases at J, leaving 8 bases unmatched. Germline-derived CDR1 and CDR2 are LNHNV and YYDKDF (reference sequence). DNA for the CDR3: TGTGCCACCAGCAGAGATCGTGGCAGGGGGCTGGAGACCCAGTACTTC. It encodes CATSRDRGRGLETQYF.

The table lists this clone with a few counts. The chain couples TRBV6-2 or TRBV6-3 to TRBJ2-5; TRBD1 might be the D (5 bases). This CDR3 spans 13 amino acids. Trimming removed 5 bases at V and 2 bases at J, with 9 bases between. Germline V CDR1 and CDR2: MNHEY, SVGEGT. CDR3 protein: CASSKRQQETQYF. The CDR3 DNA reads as TGTGCCAGCAGTAAACGACAGCAAGAGACCCAGTACTTC.

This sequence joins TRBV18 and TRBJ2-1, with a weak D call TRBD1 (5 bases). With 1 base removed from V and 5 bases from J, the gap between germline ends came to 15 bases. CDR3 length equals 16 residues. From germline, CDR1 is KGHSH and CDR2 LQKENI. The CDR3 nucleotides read TGTGCCAGCTCACCACTACGACAGACCTCGAACAATGAGCAGTTCTTC. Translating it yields CASSPLRQTSNNEQFF.

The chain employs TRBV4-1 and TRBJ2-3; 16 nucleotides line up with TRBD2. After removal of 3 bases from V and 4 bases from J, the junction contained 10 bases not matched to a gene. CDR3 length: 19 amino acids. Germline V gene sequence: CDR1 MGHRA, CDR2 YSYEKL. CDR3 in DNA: TGCGCCAGCAGCCAGCCCACCGGGACTAGCGGGAGGGCCGCAGATACGCAGTATTTT. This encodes CASSQPTGTSGRAADTQYF.

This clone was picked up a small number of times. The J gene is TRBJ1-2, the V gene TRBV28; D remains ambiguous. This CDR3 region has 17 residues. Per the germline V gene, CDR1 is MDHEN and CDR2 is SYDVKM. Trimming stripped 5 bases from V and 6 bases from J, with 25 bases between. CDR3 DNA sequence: TGTGCCAGCAGTGTCCTATCGGGTGGCAGAACGACCGATGGCTACACCTTC. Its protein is CASSVLSGGRTTDGYTF.

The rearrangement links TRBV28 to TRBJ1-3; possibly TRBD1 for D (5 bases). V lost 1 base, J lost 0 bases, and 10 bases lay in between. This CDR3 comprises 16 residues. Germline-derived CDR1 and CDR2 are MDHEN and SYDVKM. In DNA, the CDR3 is TGTGCCAGCAGTTTATTCCAGGGTACCTCTGGAAACACCATATATTTT. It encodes CASSLFQGTSGNTIYF.

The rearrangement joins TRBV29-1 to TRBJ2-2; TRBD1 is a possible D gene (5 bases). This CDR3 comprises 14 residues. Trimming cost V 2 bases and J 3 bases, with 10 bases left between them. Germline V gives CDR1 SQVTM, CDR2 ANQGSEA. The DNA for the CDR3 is TGCAGCGTTGAACGGGCAGGGTACACCGGGGAGCTGTTTTTT. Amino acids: CSVERAGYTGELFF.

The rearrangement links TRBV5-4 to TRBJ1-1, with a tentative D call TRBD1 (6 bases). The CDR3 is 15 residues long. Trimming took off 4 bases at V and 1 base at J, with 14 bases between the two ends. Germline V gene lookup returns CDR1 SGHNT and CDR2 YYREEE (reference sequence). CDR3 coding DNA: TGTGCCAGCAGCGGAACCCGACAGGCGAACACTGAAGCTTTCTTT. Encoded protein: CASSGTRQANTEAFF. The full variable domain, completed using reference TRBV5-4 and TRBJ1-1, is ETGVTQSPTHLIKTRGQQVTLRCSSQSGHNTVSWYQQALGQGPQFIFQYYREEENGRGNFPPRFSGLQFPNYSSELNVNALELDDSALYLCASSGTRQANTEAFFGQGTRLTVV.

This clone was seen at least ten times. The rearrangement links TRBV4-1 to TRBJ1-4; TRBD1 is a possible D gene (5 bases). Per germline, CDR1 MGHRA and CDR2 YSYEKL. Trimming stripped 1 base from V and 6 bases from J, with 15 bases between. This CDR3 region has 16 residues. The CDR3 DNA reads TGCGCCAGCAGCCAAGCCTGGATGCAGGGTGATGAAAAACTGTTTTTT. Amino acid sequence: CASSQAWMQGDEKLFF.

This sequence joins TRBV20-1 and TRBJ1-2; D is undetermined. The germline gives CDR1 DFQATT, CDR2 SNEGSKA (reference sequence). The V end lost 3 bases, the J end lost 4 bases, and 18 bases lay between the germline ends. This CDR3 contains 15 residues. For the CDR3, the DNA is TGCAGTGCTAGTGTTCCTTTTAAACAGTCCTATGGCTACACCTTC. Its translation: CSASVPFKQSYGYTF.

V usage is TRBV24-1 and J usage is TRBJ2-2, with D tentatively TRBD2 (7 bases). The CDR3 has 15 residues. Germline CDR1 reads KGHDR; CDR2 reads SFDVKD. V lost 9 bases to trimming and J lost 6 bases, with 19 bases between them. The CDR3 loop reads CATGGDTQISGELFF. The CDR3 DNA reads TGTGCCACCGGGGGGGACACCCAAATCTCCGGGGAGCTGTTTTTT.